This T cell receptor beta chain was captured in a study of CD8 T cells in ankylosing spondylitis. By quantitative 5'-RACE with molecular barcodes, the TCR beta libraries were made. From the 5' RACE reads, TCRdb called clonotypes with MiXCR, one entry per CDR3 protein. In the table there are more than 500,000 distinct CDR3 sequences, roughly 5% of which are singletons. V was shortened by 4 bases and J by 7 bases, with 14 bases between the two germline ends. The CDR3 is 13 residues long. Per the germline V gene, CDR1 is DFQATT and CDR2 is SNEGSKA (reference sequence). General study findings and limits: A number of the motif variants had already been described in reactive arthritis synovial fluid and blood. Disease-linked clones were reportedly significantly enriched in matched ankylosing spondylitis synovial fluid. Disease-associated clonotypes exhibited CD8+ identity and were relatively infrequent in peripheral blood. Within ankylosing spondylitis blood, a TCR beta motif made up of fewer than ten highly homologous variants appeared to be characteristic.

This clonotype was recorded many times. The antigen is not known. The specimen sequenced was blood, either unsorted or a sorted T cell fraction (not recorded which). This chain joins TRBV20-1 and TRBJ1-5; no reliable D call. The source is a male donor with ankylosing spondylitis. CDR3 bases: TGCAGTGCTAAGGGTCGGCCCGACCAGCCCCAGCATTTT. The encoded protein is CSAKGRPDQPQHF.